What follows describes a single TCR beta chain. No antigen is known for it. 13 Jbeta primers and 60 Vbeta primers were used for the PCR. Clones were read by immunoSEQ multiplex PCR, and TCRdb kept only the in-frame ones, dropping some. The table includes 150,000 to 200,000 clones, approximately 86% detected once. The sample originates from a study of cytomegalovirus exposure and HLA in healthy donors. Study at large: Some 85 million unique TCRs, all from HLA-typed donors, were included in an early release of the data. General observations from the study: There were several of the most significant clusters that appeared linked to common viral pathogens in a later analysis.

J lost 11 bases, V lost 5 bases, and 14 bases had no gene match. Looked up from germline, CDR1 is GTSNPN and CDR2 is SVGIG (reference sequence). The CDR3 consists of 14 residues. This clonotype was sampled from a woman aged 18-29 years in good health and CMV-seronegative. Material: PBMCs. The chain has TRBV30 and TRBJ2-4, with 8 bases that match TRBD2. As DNA, the CDR3 is TGTGCCTGGTCGGGAGGGGCTCTACCGGGATTTCAGTACTTC. Translating gives CAWSGGALPGFQYF.